This T cell receptor (beta chain) was observed in a study of PD-1 blockade in mismatch repair-deficient tumors. The wider study: Patients had approximately 11 mismatch repair-deficient cancer types and were previously treated and progressing.

Every patient had mismatch repair deficiency by PCR or immunohistochemistry. TCRs were sequenced from a few patients responding to pembrolizumab. Study conclusions and caveats: After pembrolizumab, tumor-resident clones rose rapidly, then generally contracted before radiologic responses.

Using immunoSEQ multiplex PCR, the repertoire was profiled, and TCRdb retains in-frame clones only, with some absent. The sample carries tens of thousands of clones, around 89% recorded once. This CDR3 is built from 15 residues. From germline, CDR1 is SGHTA and CDR2 FQGTGA. V gave up 2 bases and J gave up 1 base, with 11 bases separating them. Regarding this clone: Its antigen is unknown.

Sequences were derived from peripheral blood, sampled 52 weeks after starting pembrolizumab. The V gene is TRBV7-3, the J gene TRBJ1-1; no reliable D call. The TCR sequence derives from an adult with mismatch repair-deficient cancer. This CDR3 reads CASSLWANRNTEAFF. The CDR3 nucleotides read TGTGCCAGCAGCTTATGGGCTAATCGGAACACTGAAGCTTTCTTT.